This T cell receptor beta chain came from a study of CD8 T cells in ankylosing spondylitis. General observations from the study: The disease-linked clones had a CD8+ phenotype and low blood frequencies.

In the case of this clonotype: The antigen remains undetermined.

Quantitative 5'-RACE with molecular barcodes was used to make the TCR beta libraries. TCRdb itself ran the 5' RACE reads through MiXCR, one entry per CDR3 protein. Here the sample spans 300,000 to 400,000 distinct CDR3 sequences, under 15% being singletons. Germline loops: CDR1 LNHDA, CDR2 SQIVND (reference sequence). This CDR3 has 15 amino acids. V shed 3 bases, J shed 5 bases, and the junction held 7 bases outside the gene matches. The sample consisted of blood, either unsorted or a sorted T cell fraction (not recorded which). The TCR comes from a male donor with ankylosing spondylitis or in good health (not recorded which). V gene TRBV19 combines with J gene TRBJ2-3; 8 positions agree with TRBD2. CDR3 amino acids: CASSILPGLGDTQYF. Here the CDR3 DNA reads TGTGCCAGTAGTATCCTCCCGGGACTAGGAGATACGCAGTATTTT.